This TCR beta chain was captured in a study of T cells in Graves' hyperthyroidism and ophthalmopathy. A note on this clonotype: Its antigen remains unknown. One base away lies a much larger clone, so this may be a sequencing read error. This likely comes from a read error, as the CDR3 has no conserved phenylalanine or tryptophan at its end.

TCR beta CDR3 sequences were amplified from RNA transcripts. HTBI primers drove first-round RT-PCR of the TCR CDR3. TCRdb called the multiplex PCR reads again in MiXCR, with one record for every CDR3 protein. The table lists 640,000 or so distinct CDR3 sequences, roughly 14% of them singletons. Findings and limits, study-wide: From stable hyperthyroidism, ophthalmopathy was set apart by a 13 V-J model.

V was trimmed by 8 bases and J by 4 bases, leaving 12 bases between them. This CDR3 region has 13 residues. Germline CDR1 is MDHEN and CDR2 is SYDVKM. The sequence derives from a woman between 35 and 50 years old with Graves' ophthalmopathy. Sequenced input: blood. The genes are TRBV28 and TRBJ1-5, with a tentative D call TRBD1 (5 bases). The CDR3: CASQRGGNQPQHL. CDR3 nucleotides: TGTGCCAGCCAACGGGGGGGGAATCAGCCCCAGCATCTT.